This T cell receptor beta chain was sequenced in a study of CD8 T cells in ankylosing spondylitis (dated by TCRdb to about 2017). Background for the entire study: To find TCR variants linked to disease, the study profiled T cell receptor beta repertoires in ankylosing spondylitis patients and healthy donors. The full study cohort comprised roughly 24 ankylosing spondylitis patients and 110 or so healthy donors. Peripheral blood was sampled, and synovial fluid was also collected from ankylosing spondylitis patients.

Synovial fluid samples were paired with blood samples taken from the same ankylosing spondylitis patients. For sequencing, an Illumina HiSeq 2500 was employed. Quantitative 5'-RACE with molecular barcodes was the method used to prepare the TCR beta libraries. Per the original workflow: A new computational method, built on a probabilistic model of VDJ rearrangement, was used to identify disease-linked TCR variants. TCRdb reran the public reads through fastp at Q25 and MiXCR, keeping productive beta chains. Each CDR3 protein gets just one entry, which takes the most common genes and DNA from the rows behind it. The authors' filters were not applied to this entry. In this sample the table shows 90,000 to 120,000 distinct CDR3 sequences, 20% to 30% of which occur a single time. The biggest ten clones account for roughly an eighth of the sample. Note on this clonotype: This clone's antigen is unknown. A read error may produce the germline difference seen at one junction end.

Study-wide findings and limitations: Some of the motif variants had been reported before in the synovial fluid and blood of reactive arthritis patients, a finding that suggests common disease-initiation mechanisms. The disease-linked clones were reported as significantly enriched in matched synovial fluid samples from ankylosing spondylitis patients. Blood from ankylosing spondylitis patients appeared to be characterized by a TCR beta motif made up of seven or eight highly homologous amino acid variants. The disease-linked clones had a CD8+ phenotype and were found at relatively low frequencies in peripheral blood.

CDR1 MGHDK and CDR2 SYGVNS were looked up in the germline V gene. The CDR3, from cysteine to phenylalanine, totals 16 residues. Solely the CDR3 DNA is kept, with 48 bases framed from the first base. What was sequenced was synovial fluid, either unsorted or a sorted T cell fraction (not recorded which). The clonotype originates from a male donor with ankylosing spondylitis. This sequence uses TRBV25-1 and TRBJ2-2; TRBD2 fits 8 bases in the junction. The DNA sequence follows: TGTGCCCGCAGTGGAGTTGCGGGAGGAAACACCGGGGAGCTGTTTTTT. Its protein product is CARSGVAGGNTGELFF.